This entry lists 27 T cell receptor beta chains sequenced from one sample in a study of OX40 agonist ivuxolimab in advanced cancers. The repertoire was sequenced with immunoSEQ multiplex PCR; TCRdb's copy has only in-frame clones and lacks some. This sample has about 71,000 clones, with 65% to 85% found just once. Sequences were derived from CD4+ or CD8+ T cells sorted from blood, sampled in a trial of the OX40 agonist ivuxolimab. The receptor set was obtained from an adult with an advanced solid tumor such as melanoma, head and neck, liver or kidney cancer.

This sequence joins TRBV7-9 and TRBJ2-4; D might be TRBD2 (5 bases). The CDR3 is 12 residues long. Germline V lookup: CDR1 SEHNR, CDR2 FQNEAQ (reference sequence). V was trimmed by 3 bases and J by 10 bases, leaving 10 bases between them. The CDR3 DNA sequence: TGTGCCAGCAGCTTTCGGGGAGAAATTCAGTACTTC. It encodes CASSFRGEIQYF.

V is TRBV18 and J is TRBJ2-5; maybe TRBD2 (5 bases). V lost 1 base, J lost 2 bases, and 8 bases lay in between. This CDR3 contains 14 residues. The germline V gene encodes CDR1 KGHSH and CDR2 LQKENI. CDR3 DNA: TGTGCCAGCTCACCACGCCGGGAACAAGAGACCCAGTACTTC. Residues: CASSPRREQETQYF. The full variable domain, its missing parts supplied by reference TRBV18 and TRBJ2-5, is NAGVMQNPRHLVRRRGQEARLRCSPMKGHSHVYWYRQLPEEGLKFMVYLQKENIIDESGMPKERFSAEFPKEGPSILRIQQVVRGDSAAYFCASSPRREQETQYFGPGTRLLVL.

The CDR3 DNA reads as TGTGCCAGCAGCCTCGGGAGAGGACAGATCACTGAAGCTTTCTTT. Protein sequence: CASSLGRGQITEAFF. The chain combines TRBV5-4 with TRBJ1-1, with D possibly TRBD1 on 6 matching bases. V dropped 4 bases and J dropped 4 bases, with 17 bases sitting between them. CDR3 length equals 15 residues. CDR1 is SGHNT and CDR2 is YYREEE in the germline V gene (reference sequence).

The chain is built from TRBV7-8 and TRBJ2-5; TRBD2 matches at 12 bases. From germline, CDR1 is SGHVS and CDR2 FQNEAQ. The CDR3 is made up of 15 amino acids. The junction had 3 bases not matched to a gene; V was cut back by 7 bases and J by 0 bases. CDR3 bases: TGTGCCAGCACCCGACTAGCGGGAGACCAAGAGACCCAGTACTTC. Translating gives CASTRLAGDQETQYF.

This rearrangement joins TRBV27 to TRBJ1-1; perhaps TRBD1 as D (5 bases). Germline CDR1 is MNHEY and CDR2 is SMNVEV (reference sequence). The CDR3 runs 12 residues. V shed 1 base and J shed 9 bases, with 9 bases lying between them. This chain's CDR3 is CASSLLPGKAFF. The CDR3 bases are TGTGCCAGCAGTTTATTACCAGGGAAAGCTTTCTTT.

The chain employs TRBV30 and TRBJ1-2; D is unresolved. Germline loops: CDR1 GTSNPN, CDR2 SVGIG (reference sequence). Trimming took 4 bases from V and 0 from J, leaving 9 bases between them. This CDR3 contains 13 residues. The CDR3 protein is CAWNFRSNYGYTF. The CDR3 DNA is TGTGCCTGGAATTTCAGATCTAACTATGGCTACACCTTC.

CDR3 bases: TGTGCCAGCAGCTTAGTAGGGAATGGCGGGGTGGATGAAAAACTGTTTTTT. As protein: CASSLVGNGGVDEKLFF. The chain employs TRBV7-2 and TRBJ1-4; no reliable D call. Germline V gives CDR1 SGHTA, CDR2 FQGNSA. The CDR3 is 17 amino acids. V was shortened by 1 base and J by 6 bases, with 18 bases between the two germline ends. Supplemented by reference TRBV7-2 and TRBJ1-4, the full variable domain reads GAGVSQSPSNKVTEKGKDVELRCDPISGHTALYWYRQSLGQGLEFLIYFQGNSAPDKSGLPSDRFSAERTGGSVSTLTIQRTQQEDSAVYLCASSLVGNGGVDEKLFFGSGTQLSVL.

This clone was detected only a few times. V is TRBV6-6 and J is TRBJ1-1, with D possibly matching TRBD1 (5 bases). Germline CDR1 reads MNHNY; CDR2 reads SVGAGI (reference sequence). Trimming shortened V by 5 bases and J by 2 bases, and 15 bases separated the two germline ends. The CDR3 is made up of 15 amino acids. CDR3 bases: TGTGCCAGCAGTCCTCGACAGAGCTCTAACACTGAAGCTTTCTTT. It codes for CASSPRQSSNTEAFF.

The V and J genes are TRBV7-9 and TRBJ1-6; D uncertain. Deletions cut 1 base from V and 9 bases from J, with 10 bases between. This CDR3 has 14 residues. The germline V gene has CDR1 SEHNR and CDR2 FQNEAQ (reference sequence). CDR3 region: CASSLDPTGSPLHF. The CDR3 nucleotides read TGTGCCAGCAGCTTAGACCCCACTGGTTCACCCCTCCACTTT.

CDR3 sequence: CASSGTWGGDQPQHF. In nucleotides, the CDR3 is TGTGCCAGCAGTGGGACCTGGGGGGGGGATCAGCCCCAGCATTTT. The chain is built from TRBV2 and TRBJ1-5, with D tentatively TRBD1 (5 bases). The CDR3 sequence is 15 residues long. Germline CDR1 SNHLY, CDR2 FYNNEI. Trimming cost V 4 bases and J 5 bases, with 15 bases left between them. The variable domain in full, completed from reference TRBV2 and TRBJ1-5, reads EPEVTQTPSHQVTQMGQEVILRCVPISNHLYFYWYRQILGQKVEFLVSFYNNEISEKSEIFDDQFSVERPDGSNFTLKIRSTKLEDSAMYFCASSGTWGGDQPQHFGDGTRLSIL.

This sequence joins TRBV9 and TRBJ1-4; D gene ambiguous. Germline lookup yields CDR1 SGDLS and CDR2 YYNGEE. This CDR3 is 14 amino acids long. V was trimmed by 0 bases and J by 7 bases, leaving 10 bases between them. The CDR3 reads CASSVDPGGEKLFF. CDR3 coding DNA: TGTGCCAGCAGCGTAGACCCAGGTGGTGAAAAACTGTTTTTT. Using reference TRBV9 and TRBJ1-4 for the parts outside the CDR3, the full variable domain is DSGVTQTPKHLITATGQRVTLRCSPRSGDLSVYWYQQSLDQGLQFLIQYYNGEERAKGNILERFSAQQFPDLHSELNLSSLELGDSALYFCASSVDPGGEKLFFGSGTQLSVL.

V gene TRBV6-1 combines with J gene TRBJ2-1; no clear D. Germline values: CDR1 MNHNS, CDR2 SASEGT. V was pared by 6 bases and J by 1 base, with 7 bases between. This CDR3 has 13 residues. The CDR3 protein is CASSPGSYNEQFF. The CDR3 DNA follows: TGTGCCAGCAGCCCGGGTTCCTACAATGAGCAGTTCTTC.

The CDR3 DNA follows: TGCGCCAGCAGCTTGGGAAGCACAGATACGCAGTATTTT. Protein product: CASSLGSTDTQYF. The genes are TRBV5-1 and TRBJ2-3; no clear D. The CDR3 is 13 amino acids. Germline lookup yields CDR1 SGHRS and CDR2 YFSETQ. Trimming left V 0 bases short and J 0 bases short, with 2 bases between. Filled out from reference TRBV5-1 and TRBJ2-3, the complete variable domain reads KAGVTQTPRYLIKTRGQQVTLSCSPISGHRSVSWYQQTPGQGLQFLFEYFSETQRNKGNFPGRFSGRQFSNSRSEMNVSTLELGDSALYLCASSLGSTDTQYFGPGTRLTVL.

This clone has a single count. Here the CDR3 DNA reads TGTGCCAGCAGCTTAAACCCCCCGACGAGCTATGGCTACACCTTC. Its protein product is CASSLNPPTSYGYTF. The chain is built from TRBV7-2 and TRBJ1-2, with D unclear. The CDR3 has 15 residues. V shed 2 bases and J shed 4 bases, with 14 bases lying between them. The V gene's germline CDR1 is SGHTA and CDR2 FQGNSA.

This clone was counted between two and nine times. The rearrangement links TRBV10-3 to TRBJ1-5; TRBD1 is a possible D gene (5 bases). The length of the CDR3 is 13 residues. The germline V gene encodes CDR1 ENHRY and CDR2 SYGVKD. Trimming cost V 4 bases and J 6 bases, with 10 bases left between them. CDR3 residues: CAISAGDGQPQHF. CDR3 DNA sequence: TGTGCCATCAGTGCGGGGGATGGTCAGCCCCAGCATTTT.

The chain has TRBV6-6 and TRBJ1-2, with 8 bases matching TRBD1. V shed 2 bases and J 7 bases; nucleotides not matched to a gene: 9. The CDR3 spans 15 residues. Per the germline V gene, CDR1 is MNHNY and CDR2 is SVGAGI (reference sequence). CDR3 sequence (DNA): TGTGCCAGCAGTTACCAGGACAGGGTGGGGAGTGGCTACACCTTC. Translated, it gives CASSYQDRVGSGYTF.

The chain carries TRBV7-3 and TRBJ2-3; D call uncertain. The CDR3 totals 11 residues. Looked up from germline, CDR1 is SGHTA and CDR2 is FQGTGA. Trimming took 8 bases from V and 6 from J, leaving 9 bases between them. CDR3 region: CASGLGDTQYF. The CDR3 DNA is TGTGCCAGCGGGCTCGGGGATACGCAGTATTTT. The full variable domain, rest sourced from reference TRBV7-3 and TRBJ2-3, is GAGVSQTPSNKVTEKGKYVELRCDPISGHTALYWYRQSLGQGPEFLIYFQGTGAADDSGLPNDRFFAVRPEGSVSTLKIQRTERGDSAVYLCASGLGDTQYFGPGTRLTVL.

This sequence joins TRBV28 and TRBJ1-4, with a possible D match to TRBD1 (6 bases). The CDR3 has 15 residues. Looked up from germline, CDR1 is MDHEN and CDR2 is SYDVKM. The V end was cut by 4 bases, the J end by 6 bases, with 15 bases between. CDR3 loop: CASSSRQAFDEKLFF. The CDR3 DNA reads TGTGCCAGCAGTTCCCGACAGGCGTTTGATGAAAAACTGTTTTTT. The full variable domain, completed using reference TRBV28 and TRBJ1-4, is DVKVTQSSRYLVKRTGEKVFLECVQDMDHENMFWYRQDPGLGLRLIYFSYDVKMKEKGDIPEGYSVSREKKERFSLILESASTNQTSMYLCASSSRQAFDEKLFFGSGTQLSVL.

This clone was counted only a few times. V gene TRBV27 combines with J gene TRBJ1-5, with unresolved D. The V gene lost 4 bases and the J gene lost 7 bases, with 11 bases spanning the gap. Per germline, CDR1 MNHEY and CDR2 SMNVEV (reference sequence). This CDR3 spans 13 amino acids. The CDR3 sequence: CASSSNKGQPQHF. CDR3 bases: TGTGCCAGCAGTTCCAATAAGGGACAGCCCCAGCATTTT.

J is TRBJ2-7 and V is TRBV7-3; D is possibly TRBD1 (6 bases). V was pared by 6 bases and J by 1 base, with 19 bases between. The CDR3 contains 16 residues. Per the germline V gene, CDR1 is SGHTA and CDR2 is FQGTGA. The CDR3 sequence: CASSPGPTTGSYEQYF. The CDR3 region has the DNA TGTGCCAGCAGTCCCGGCCCCACTACAGGGTCCTACGAGCAGTACTTC. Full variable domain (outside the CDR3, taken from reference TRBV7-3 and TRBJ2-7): GAGVSQTPSNKVTEKGKYVELRCDPISGHTALYWYRQSLGQGPEFLIYFQGTGAADDSGLPNDRFFAVRPEGSVSTLKIQRTERGDSAVYLCASSPGPTTGSYEQYFGPGTRLTVT.

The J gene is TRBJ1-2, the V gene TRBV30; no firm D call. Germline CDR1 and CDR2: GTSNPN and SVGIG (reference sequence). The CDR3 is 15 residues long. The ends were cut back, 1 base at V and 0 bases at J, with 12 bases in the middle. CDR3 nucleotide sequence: TGTGCCTGGAGTGAATACAGCTATACTAACTATGGCTACACCTTC. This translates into CAWSEYSYTNYGYTF. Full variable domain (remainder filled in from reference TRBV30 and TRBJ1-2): SQTIHQWPATLVQPVGSPLSLECTVEGTSNPNLYWYRQAAGRGLQLLFYSVGIGQISSEVPQNLSASRPQDRQFILSSKKLLLSDSGFYLCAWSEYSYTNYGYTFGSGTRLTVV.

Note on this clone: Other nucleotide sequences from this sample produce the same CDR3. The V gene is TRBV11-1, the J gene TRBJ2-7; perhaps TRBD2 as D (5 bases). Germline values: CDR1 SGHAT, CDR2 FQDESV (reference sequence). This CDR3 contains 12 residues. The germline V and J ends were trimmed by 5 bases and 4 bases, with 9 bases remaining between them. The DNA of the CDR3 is TGTGCCAGCAGCCCCCGAGGGTACGAGCAGTACTTC. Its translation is CASSPRGYEQYF.

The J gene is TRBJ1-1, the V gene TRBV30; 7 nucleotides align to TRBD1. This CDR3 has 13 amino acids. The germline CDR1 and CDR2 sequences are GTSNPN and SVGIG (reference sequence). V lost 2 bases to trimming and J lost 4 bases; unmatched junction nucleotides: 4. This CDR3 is CAWSFSGGTEAFF. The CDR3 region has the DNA TGTGCCTGGAGTTTCTCAGGGGGCACTGAAGCTTTCTTT.

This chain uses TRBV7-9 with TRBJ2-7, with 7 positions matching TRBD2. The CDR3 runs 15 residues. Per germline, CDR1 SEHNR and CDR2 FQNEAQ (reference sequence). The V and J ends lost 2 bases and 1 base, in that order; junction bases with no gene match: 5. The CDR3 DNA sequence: TGTGCCAGCAGCTTAACTGGACTAGGATCCTACGAGCAGTACTTC. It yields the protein CASSLTGLGSYEQYF.

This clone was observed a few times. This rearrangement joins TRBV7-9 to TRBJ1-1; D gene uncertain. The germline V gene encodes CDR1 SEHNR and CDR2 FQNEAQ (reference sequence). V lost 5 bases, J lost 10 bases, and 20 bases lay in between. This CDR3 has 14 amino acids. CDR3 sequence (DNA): TGTGCCAGCAGCCCACAAAACCTAGCTGCGAGAGCTTTCTTT. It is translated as CASSPQNLAARAFF.

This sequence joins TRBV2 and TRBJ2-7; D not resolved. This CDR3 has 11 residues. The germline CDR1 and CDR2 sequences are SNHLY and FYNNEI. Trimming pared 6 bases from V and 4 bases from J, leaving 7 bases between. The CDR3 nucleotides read TGTGCCAGCAGCCGACAATACGAGCAGTACTTC. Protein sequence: CASSRQYEQYF. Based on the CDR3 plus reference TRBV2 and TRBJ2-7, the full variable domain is EPEVTQTPSHQVTQMGQEVILRCVPISNHLYFYWYRQILGQKVEFLVSFYNNEISEKSEIFDDQFSVERPDGSNFTLKIRSTKLEDSAMYFCASSRQYEQYFGPGTRLTVT.

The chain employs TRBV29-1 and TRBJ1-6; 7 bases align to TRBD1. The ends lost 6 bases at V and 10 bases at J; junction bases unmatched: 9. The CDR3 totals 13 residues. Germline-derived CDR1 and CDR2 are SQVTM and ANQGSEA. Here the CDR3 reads CSVVTGSGSPLHF. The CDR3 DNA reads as TGCAGCGTAGTGACAGGGTCGGGGTCACCCCTCCACTTT.